Here is one TCR beta chain with its context. Its target is unknown. CDR3 length equals 15 residues. The germline V gene encodes CDR1 KGHSH and CDR2 LQKENI. With 4 bases clipped from V and 5 bases from J, the junction kept 7 bases outside the gene matches. Measured with immunoSEQ multiplex PCR; TCRdb has only the in-frame clones, and not every one. Of fewer than 70,000 clones listed, around 90% are singletons. The record originates from a study of T cell responses to AZD1222 COVID-19 vaccine. Study-wide points: The study identified only a handful of AZD1222 recipients as seropositive at baseline. Repertoires were collected only later (after the peak T cell response had occurred). Spike as a whole was targeted by vaccine-associated CD4 TCRs, dominant at 160-218 and 743-854.

The rearrangement uses TRBV18 and TRBJ1-5; TRBD1 agrees at 8 bases. The sequencing here drew on peripheral blood, taken on day 0 of AZD1222 vaccination. This TCR was sampled from an adult in good health. The CDR3 DNA follows: TGTGCCAGCTCACAGGGACAGGCCAGGGATCAGCCCCAGCATTTT. Translation gives CASSQGQARDQPQHF. The whole variable domain, remainder taken from reference TRBV18 and TRBJ1-5, is NAGVMQNPRHLVRRRGQEARLRCSPMKGHSHVYWYRQLPEEGLKFMVYLQKENIIDESGMPKERFSAEFPKEGPSILRIQQVVRGDSAAYFCASSQGQARDQPQHFGDGTRLSIL.